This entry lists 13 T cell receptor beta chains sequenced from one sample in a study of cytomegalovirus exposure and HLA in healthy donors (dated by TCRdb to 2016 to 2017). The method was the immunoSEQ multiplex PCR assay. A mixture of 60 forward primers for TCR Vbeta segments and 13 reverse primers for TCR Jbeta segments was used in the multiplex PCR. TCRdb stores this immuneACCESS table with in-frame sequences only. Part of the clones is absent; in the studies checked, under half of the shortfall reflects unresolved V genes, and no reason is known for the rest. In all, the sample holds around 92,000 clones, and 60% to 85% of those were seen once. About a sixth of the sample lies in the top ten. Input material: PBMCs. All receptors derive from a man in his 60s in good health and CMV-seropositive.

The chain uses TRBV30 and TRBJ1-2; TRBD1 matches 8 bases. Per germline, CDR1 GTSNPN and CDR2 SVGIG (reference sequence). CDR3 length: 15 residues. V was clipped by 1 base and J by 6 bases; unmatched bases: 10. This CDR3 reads CAWSDQLGQGDGYTF. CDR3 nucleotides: TGTGCCTGGAGTGACCAACTCGGACAGGGTGATGGCTACACCTTC.

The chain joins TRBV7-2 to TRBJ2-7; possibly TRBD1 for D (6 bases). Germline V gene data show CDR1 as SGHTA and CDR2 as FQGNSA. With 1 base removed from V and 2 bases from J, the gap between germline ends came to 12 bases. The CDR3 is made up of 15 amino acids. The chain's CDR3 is CASSLGVGGTYEQYF. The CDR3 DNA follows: TGTGCCAGCAGCTTAGGGGTAGGGGGAACCTACGAGCAGTACTTC.

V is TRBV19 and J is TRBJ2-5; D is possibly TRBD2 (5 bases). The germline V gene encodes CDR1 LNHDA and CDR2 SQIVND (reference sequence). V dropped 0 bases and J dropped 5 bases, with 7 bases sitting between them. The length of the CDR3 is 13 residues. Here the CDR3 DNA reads TGTGCCAGTAGTATAGATCGGAGGGAGACCCAGTACTTC. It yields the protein CASSIDRRETQYF.

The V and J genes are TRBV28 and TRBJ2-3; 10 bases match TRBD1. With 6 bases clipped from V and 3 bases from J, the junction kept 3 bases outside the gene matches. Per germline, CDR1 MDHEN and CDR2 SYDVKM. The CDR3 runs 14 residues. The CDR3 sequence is CASSTGQGTDTQYF. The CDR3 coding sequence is TGTGCCAGCAGCACGGGACAGGGGACAGATACGCAGTATTTT.

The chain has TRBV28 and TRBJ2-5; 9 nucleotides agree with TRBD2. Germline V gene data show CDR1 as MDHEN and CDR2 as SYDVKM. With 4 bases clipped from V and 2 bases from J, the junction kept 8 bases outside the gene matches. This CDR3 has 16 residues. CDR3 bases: TGTGCCAGCAGTTGGGGGGCTAGCGGGGTACAAGAGACCCAGTACTTC. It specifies CASSWGASGVQETQYF. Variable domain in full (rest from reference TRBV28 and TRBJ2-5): DVKVTQSSRYLVKRTGEKVFLECVQDMDHENMFWYRQDPGLGLRLIYFSYDVKMKEKGDIPEGYSVSREKKERFSLILESASTNQTSMYLCASSWGASGVQETQYFGPGTRLLVL.

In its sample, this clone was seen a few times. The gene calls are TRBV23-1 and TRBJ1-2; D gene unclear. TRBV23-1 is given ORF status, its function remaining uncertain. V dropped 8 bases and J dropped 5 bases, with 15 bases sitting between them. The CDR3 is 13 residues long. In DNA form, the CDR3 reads TGCGCCAGCGCTCGGGGAGAGACTTATGGCTACACCTTC. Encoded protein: CASARGETYGYTF.

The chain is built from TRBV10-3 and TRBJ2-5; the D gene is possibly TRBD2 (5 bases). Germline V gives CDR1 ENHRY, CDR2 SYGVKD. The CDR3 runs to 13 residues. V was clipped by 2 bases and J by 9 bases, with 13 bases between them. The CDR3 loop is CAISEAGPRAQYF. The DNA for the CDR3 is TGTGCCATCAGTGAGGCGGGTCCCCGGGCCCAGTACTTC.

The DNA for the CDR3 is TGCGCCAGCAGCCGGACTAGCAGAGCAGAGACCCAGTACTTC. It is translated as CASSRTSRAETQYF. V gene TRBV4-1 combines with J gene TRBJ2-5; 8 nucleotides agree with TRBD2. The CDR3 contains 14 residues. CDR1 and CDR2 from the germline V gene are MGHRA and YSYEKL. With V trimmed by 4 bases and J by 4 bases, 5 bases remained unmatched.

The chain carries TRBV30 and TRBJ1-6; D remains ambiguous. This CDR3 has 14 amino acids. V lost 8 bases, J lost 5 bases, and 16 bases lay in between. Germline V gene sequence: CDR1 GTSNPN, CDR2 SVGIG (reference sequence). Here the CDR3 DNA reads TGTGCCCAAACCCACGACACCGATAATTCACCCCTCCACTTT. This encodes CAQTHDTDNSPLHF.

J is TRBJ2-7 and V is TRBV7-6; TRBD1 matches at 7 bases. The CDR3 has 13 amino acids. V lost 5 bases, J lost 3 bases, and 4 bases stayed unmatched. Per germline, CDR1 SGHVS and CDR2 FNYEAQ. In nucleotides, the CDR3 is TGTGCCAGCAGCAAAGACAGGGACTACGAGCAGTACTTC. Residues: CASSKDRDYEQYF.

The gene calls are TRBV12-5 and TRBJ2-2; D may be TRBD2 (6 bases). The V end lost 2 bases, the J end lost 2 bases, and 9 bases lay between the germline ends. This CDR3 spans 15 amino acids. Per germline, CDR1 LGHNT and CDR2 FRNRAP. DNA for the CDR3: TGTGCTAGTGGTTTGATAGGGACTAACACCGGGGAGCTGTTTTTT. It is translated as CASGLIGTNTGELFF.

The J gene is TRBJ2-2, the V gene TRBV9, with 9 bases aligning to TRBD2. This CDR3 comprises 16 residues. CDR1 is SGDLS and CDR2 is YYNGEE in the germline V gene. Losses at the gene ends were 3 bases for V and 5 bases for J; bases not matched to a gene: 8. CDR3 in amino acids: CASSALAGTRTGELFF. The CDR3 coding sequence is TGTGCCAGCAGCGCCCTAGCGGGGACAAGAACCGGGGAGCTGTTTTTT. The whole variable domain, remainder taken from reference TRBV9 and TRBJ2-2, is DSGVTQTPKHLITATGQRVTLRCSPRSGDLSVYWYQQSLDQGLQFLIQYYNGEERAKGNILERFSAQQFPDLHSELNLSSLELGDSALYFCASSALAGTRTGELFFGEGSRLTVL.

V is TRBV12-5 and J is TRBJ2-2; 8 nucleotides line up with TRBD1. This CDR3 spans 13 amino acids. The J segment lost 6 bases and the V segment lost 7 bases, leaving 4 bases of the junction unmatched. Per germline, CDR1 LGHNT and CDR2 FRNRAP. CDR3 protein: CASADRGPGELFF. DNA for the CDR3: TGTGCTAGTGCTGACAGGGGTCCCGGGGAGCTGTTTTTT.